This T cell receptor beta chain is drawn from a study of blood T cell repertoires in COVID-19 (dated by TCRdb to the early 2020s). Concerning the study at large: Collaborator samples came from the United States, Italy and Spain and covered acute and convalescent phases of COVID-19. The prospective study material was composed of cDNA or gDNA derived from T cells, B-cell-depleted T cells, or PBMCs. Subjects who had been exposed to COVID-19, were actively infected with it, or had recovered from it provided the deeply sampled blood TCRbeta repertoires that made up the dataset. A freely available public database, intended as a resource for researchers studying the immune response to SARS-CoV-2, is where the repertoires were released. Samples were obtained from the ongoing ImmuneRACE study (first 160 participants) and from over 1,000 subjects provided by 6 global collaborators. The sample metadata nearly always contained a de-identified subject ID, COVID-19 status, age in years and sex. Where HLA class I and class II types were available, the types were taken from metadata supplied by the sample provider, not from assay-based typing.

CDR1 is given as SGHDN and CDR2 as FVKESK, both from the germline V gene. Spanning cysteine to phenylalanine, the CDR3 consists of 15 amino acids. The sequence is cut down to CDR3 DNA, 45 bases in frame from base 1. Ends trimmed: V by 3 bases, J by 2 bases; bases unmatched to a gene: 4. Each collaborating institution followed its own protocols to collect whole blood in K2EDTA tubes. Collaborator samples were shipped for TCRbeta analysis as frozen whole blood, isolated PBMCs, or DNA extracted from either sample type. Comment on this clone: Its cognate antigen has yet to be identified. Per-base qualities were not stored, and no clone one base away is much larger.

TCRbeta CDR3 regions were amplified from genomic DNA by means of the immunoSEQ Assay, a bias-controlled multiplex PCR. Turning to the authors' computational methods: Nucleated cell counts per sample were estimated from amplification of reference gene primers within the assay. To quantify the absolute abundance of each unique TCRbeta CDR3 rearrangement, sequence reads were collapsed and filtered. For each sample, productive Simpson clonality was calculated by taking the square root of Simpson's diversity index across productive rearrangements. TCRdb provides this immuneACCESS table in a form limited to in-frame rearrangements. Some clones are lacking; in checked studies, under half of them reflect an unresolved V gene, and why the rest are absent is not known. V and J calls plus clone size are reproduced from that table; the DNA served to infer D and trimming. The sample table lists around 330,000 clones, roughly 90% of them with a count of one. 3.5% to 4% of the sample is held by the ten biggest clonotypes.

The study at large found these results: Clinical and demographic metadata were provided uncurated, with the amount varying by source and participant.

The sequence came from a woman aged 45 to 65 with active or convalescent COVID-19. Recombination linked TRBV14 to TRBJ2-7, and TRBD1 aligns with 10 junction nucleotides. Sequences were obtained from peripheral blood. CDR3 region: CASSHPTGGPYEQYF. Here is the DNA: TGTGCCAGCAGCCATCCGACAGGGGGCCCCTACGAGCAGTACTTC. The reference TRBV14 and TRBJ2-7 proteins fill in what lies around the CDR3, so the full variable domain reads EAGVTQFPSHSVIEKGQTVTLRCDPISGHDNLYWYRRVMGKEIKFLLHFVKESKQDESGMPNNRFLAERTGGTYSTLKVQPAELEDSGVYFCASSHPTGGPYEQYFGPGTRLTVT.